The clone carrying this T cell receptor (beta chain) is a singleton in its sample. What it binds is not known. Time point denoted: blood 2 weeks post-SBRT. As to treatment: 15 Gy SBRT to primary tumor, nephrectomy 4 weeks later. The germline CDR1 and CDR2 sequences are SQVTM and ANQGSEA. The CDR3 has 14 residues. The V end was cut by 3 bases, the J end by 4 bases, with 12 bases between. Sequencing was performed with immunoSEQ multiplex PCR; in TCRdb, only in-frame clones are kept and a portion is missing. There are 100,000 to 150,000 clones in the sample; around 85% occur only once, and 5% to 6.5% lies in the top ten. The sample originates from a study of radiation and T cells in renal cell carcinoma. Broader study findings: From baseline, blood top tumor clonotypes peaked at 2 weeks post-radiation.

This sequence originates from a man aged 45-65 years with renal cell carcinoma. Sequences were derived from blood, sampled from a patient whose treatment included radiotherapy and nephrectomy. The chain carries TRBV29-1 and TRBJ2-2; D is unclear. CDR3: CSVESGPGTGELFF. The DNA for the CDR3 is TGCAGCGTTGAGTCAGGCCCTGGCACCGGGGAGCTGTTTTTT.